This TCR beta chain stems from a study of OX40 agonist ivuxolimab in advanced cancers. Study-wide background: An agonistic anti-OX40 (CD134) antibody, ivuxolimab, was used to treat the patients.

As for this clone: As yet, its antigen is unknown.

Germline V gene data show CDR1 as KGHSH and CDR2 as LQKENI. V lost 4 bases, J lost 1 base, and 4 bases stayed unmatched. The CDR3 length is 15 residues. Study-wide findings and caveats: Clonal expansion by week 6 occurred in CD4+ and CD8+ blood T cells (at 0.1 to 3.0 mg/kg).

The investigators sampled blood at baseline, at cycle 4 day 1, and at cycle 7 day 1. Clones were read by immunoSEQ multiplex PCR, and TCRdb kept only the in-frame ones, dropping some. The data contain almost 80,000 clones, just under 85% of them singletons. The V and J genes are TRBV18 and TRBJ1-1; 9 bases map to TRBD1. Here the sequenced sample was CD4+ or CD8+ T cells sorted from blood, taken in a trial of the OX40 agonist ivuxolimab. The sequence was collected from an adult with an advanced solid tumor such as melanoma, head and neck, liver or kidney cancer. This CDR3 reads CASSQRQGGNTEAFF. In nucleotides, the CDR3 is TGTGCCAGCTCACAACGACAGGGGGGGAACACTGAAGCTTTCTTT.